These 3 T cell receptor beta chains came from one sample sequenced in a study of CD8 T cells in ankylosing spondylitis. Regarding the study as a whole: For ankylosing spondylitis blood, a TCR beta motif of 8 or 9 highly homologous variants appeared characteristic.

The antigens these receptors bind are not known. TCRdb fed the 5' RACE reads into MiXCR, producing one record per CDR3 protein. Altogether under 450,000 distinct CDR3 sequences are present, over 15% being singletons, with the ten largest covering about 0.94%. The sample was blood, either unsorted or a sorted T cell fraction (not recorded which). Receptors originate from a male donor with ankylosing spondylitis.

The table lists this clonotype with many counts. The DNA for the CDR3 is TGCAGCGTTGAAGATGGGTGGGGACGCAGCTCCTACAATGAGCAGTTCTTC. Amino acid sequence: CSVEDGWGRSSYNEQFF. The rearrangement links TRBV29-1 to TRBJ2-1; D tentatively fits TRBD1 or TRBD2 (5 bases each). V lost 0 bases and J lost 0, with 15 bases in between. The germline gives CDR1 SQVTM, CDR2 ANQGSEA. The CDR3 is made up of 17 amino acids.

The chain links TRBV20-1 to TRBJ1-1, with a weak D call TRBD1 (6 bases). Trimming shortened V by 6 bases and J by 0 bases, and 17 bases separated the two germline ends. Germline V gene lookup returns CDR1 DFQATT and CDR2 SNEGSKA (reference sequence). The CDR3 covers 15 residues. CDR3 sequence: CSAAAAGVVNTEAFF. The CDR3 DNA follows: TGCAGTGCGGCGGCGGCAGGGGTGGTGAACACTGAAGCTTTCTTT.

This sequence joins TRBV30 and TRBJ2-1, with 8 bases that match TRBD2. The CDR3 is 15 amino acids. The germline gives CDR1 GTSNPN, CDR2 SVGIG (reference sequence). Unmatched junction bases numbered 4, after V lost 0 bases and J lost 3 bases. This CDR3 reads CAWSVRAGGYNEQFF. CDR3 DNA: TGTGCCTGGAGTGTAAGGGCGGGAGGCTACAATGAGCAGTTCTTC.